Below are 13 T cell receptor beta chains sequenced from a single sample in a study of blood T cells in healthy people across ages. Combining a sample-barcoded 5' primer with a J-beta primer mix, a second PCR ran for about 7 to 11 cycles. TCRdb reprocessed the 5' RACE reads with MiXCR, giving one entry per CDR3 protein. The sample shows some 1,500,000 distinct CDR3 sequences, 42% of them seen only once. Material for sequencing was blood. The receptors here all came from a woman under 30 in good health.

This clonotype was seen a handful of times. In DNA form, the CDR3 reads TGCGCCAGCAGCCAAGATGAGTACGGGACTAGCGGGGGGAACGAGCAGTACTTC. It yields the protein CASSQDEYGTSGGNEQYF. J is TRBJ2-7 and V is TRBV4-1; 15 nucleotides align to TRBD2. CDR1 is MGHRA and CDR2 is YSYEKL in the germline V gene. The CDR3 sequence is 18 residues long. The J segment lost 5 bases and the V segment lost 0 bases, leaving 8 bases of the junction unmatched.

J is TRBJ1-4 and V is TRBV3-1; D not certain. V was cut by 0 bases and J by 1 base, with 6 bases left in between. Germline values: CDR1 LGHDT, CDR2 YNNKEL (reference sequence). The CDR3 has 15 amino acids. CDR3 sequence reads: CASSQDPVTNEKLFF. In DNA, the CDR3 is TGTGCCAGCAGCCAAGACCCAGTAACTAATGAAAAACTGTTTTTT. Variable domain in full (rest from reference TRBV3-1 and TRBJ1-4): DTAVSQTPKYLVTQMGNDKSIKCEQNLGHDTMYWYKQDSKKFLKIMFSYNNKELIINETVPNRFSPKSPDKAHLNLHINSLELGDSAVYFCASSQDPVTNEKLFFGSGTQLSVL.

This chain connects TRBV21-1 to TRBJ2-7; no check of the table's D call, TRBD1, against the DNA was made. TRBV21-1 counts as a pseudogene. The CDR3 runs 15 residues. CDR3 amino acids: CASSQRTQPVDEQYF. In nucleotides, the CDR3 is TGTGCCAGCTCCCAGAGGACTCAACCTGTCGACGAGCAGTACTTC.

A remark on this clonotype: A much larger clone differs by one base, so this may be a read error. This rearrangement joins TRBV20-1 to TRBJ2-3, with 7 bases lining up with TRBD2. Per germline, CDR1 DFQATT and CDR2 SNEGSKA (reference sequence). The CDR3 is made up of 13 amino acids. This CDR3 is CSATSGPTDAQYF. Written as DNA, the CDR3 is TGCAGTGCTACTAGCGGACCCACAGATGCGCAGTATTTT.

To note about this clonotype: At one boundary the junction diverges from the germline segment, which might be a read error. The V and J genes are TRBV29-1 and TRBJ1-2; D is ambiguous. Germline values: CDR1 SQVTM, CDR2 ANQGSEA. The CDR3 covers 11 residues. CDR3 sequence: CSVLSNDGYTF. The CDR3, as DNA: TGCAGCGTTCTATCTAACGATGGCTACACCTTC.

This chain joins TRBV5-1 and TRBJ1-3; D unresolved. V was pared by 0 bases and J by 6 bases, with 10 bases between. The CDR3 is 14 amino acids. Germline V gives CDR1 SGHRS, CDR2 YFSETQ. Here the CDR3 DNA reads TGCGCCAGCAGCTTGGGGGCGATGAAAAACACCATATATTTT. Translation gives CASSLGAMKNTIYF.

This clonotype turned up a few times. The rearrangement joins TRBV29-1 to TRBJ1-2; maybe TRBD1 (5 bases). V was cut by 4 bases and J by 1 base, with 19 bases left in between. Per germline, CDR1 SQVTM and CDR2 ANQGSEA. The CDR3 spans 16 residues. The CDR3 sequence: CSVGGFTRYHNYGYTF. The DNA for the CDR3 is TGCAGCGTTGGGGGCTTTACACGCTATCATAACTATGGCTACACCTTC.

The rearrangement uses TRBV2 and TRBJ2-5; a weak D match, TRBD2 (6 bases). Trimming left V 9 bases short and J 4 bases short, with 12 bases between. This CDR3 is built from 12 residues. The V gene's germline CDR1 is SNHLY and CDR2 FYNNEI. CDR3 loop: CARRRRGETQYF. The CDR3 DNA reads TGTGCCAGGAGACGGAGGGGAGAGACCCAGTACTTC.

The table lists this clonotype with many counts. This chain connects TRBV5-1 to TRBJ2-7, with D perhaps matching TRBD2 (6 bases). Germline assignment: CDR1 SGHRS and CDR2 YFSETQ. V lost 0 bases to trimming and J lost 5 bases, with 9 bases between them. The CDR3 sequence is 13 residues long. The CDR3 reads CASSLEWRDEQYF. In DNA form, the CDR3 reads TGCGCCAGCAGCTTGGAATGGAGGGACGAGCAGTACTTC.

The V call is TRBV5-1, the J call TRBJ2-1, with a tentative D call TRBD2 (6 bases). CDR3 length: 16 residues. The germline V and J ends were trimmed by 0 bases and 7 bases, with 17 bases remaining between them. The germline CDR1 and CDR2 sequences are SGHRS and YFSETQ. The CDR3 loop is CASSLGPGVGENEQFF. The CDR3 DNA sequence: TGCGCCAGCAGCTTGGGGCCGGGGGTGGGTGAGAATGAGCAGTTCTTC. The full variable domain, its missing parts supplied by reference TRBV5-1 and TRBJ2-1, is KAGVTQTPRYLIKTRGQQVTLSCSPISGHRSVSWYQQTPGQGLQFLFEYFSETQRNKGNFPGRFSGRQFSNSRSEMNVSTLELGDSALYLCASSLGPGVGENEQFFGPGTRLTVL.

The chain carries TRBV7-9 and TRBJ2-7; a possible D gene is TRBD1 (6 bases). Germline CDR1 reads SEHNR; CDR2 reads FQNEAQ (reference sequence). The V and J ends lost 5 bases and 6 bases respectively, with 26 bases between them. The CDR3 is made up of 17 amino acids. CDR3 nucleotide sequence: TGTGCCAGCAGCCCCCTAATACAGGGCTTTCGGGGAAGCGAGCAGTACTTC. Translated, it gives CASSPLIQGFRGSEQYF.

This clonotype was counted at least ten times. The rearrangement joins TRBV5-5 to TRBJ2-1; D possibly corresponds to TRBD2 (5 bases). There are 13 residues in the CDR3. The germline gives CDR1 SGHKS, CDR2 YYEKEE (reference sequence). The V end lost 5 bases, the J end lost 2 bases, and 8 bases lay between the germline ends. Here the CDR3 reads CASSPGTYNEQFF. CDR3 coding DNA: TGTGCCAGCAGTCCCGGGACCTACAATGAGCAGTTCTTC.

The CDR3 protein is CASSPLRANYGYTF. The CDR3 nucleotides are TGCGCCAGCAGCCCGCTTCGGGCCAACTATGGCTACACCTTC. This chain connects TRBV5-1 to TRBJ1-2; the D is unclear. The ends were cut back, 4 bases at V and 2 bases at J, with 12 bases in the middle. CDR1 and CDR2 (germline): SGHRS, YFSETQ. The CDR3 totals 14 residues.